A selection of T cell receptor beta chains follows, all from one sample in a study of blood T cells in healthy people across ages. TCRdb reanalysed the 5' RACE reads using MiXCR and keeps one entry per CDR3 protein. Here the sample spans 700,000 to 1,000,000 distinct CDR3 sequences, roughly 44% being singletons. Sequencing input: blood. The origin of the receptors is a man aged 55 to 70 in good health. CDR3s include the opening cysteine and the closing phenylalanine or tryptophan. Clone size is shown for a subset of rows, as once, few, many or a class of expanded clone.

CATSRRVGAIGEQYF	TRBV15	TRBJ2-5	15	few
CATSTGANGYTF	TRBV15	TRBJ1-2	12	-
CASGQGSYNEQFF	TRBV28	TRBJ2-1	13	many
CASSYVRNEQYF	TRBV6-2/TRBV6-3	TRBJ2-7	12	few
CSARDRGLVLSYEQYF	TRBV20-1	TRBJ2-7	16	-
CAWSHRGDNEQFF	TRBV30	TRBJ2-1	13	-
CAASTVNMNTEAFF	TRBV10-3	TRBJ1-1	14	-
CASSRTGHVSYTF	TRBV12-3/TRBV12-4	TRBJ1-2	13	-
CSARDPRAGKRGDTEAFF	TRBV20-1	TRBJ1-1	18	few
CASSYQGAWEQYF	TRBV5-6	TRBJ2-5	13	few
CASSFAAGGYSTYGQYF	TRBV12-3/TRBV12-4	TRBJ2-7	17	few
CASRIADGFYEQYF	TRBV27	TRBJ2-7	14	-
CASSLGGQGIYGYTF	TRBV7-9	TRBJ1-2	15	-
CASSEPGSPNSYNEQFF	TRBV6-1	TRBJ2-1	17	-
CSAEGQGGTDTQYF	TRBV20-1	TRBJ2-3	14	few
CATSSEVTYNEQFF	TRBV15	TRBJ2-1	14	many
CASSLGSGRSYNEQFF	TRBV27	TRBJ2-1	16	-
CASNYIGGGDTQYF	TRBV2	TRBJ2-3	14	-
CSAGHGTGGKNIQYF	TRBV20-1	TRBJ2-4	15	few
CASSFVSGGPETQYF	TRBV11-2	TRBJ2-5	15	few
CASSFRRDRASYEQYF	TRBV2	TRBJ2-7	16	-
CASSPRQLNEQFF	TRBV7-2	TRBJ2-1	13	-
CASSSRGQETQYF	TRBV7-2	TRBJ2-5	13	many
CASSYGQGKETQYF	TRBV5-5	TRBJ2-5	14	many
CASSLWATNTEAFF	TRBV28	TRBJ1-1	14	-
CASSLAAGGRQSYEQYF	TRBV7-9	TRBJ2-7	17	-
CASSLAGAERTEAFF	TRBV7-9	TRBJ1-1	15	few
CARNYRDRESNGYTF	TRBV5-6	TRBJ1-2	15	-
CAGSDGSSGANVLTF	TRBV28	TRBJ2-6	15	few
CASSFDRKNEKLFF	TRBV27	TRBJ1-4	14	-
CASSQRDRNQPQHF	TRBV2	TRBJ1-5	14	few